What follows are 8 T cell receptor beta chains derived from one specimen sequenced in a study of blood T cells in healthy people across ages. A J-beta primer mix and a sample-barcoded 5' primer were used in a second PCR of roughly 6 to 11 cycles. TCRdb fed the 5' RACE reads into MiXCR, producing one record per CDR3 protein. The data hold around 710,000 distinct CDR3 sequences, with more than 40% observed a single time. Input material: blood. Every receptor here comes from a woman aged 55-69 years in good health.

This clonotype has a count of ten or more. The chain uses TRBV5-1 and TRBJ2-5; 9 positions agree with TRBD2. J lost 2 bases, V lost 4 bases, and 6 bases had no gene match. Germline CDR1 reads SGHRS; CDR2 reads YFSETQ. The CDR3 loop spans 15 amino acids. Here the CDR3 reads CASSMGLALQETQYF. The CDR3 nucleotides are TGCGCCAGCAGCATGGGACTAGCTCTACAAGAGACCCAGTACTTC.

The chain uses TRBV28 and TRBJ2-2; maybe TRBD2 (6 bases). The germline V gene has CDR1 MDHEN and CDR2 SYDVKM. The CDR3 is 14 amino acids. Trimming cost V 3 bases and J 5 bases, with 10 bases left between them. The CDR3 DNA follows: TGTGCCAGCAGTTTGAGGGGAGGTACCGGGGAGCTGTTTTTT. Residues: CASSLRGGTGELFF.

The chain combines TRBV5-1 with TRBJ2-1; a weak D match, TRBD2 (6 bases). The CDR3 is 14 amino acids. Germline assignment: CDR1 SGHRS and CDR2 YFSETQ. Between the trimmed V and J ends, which lost 0 bases and 13 bases, there was a span of 17 bases. The chain's CDR3 is CASSLALGDSFQFF. CDR3 nucleotide sequence: TGCGCCAGCAGCTTGGCTTTAGGGGACTCTTTTCAGTTCTTC.

V and J are TRBV6-2 or TRBV6-3 and TRBJ2-7; 7 positions match TRBD2. Germline CDR1 and CDR2: MNHEY and SVGEGT. J gave up 3 bases and V 2 bases, and 4 bases lay outside the gene matches. The CDR3 sequence is 14 residues long. This CDR3 is CASSYGLADYEQYF. DNA of the CDR3: TGTGCCAGCAGTTACGGCCTAGCGGACTACGAGCAGTACTTC.

The CDR3 sequence: CASSSEAGGPRFGDTQYF. CDR3 nucleotides: TGCGCCAGCAGCTCAGAAGCGGGGGGGCCGCGGTTTGGAGATACGCAGTATTTT. This sequence joins TRBV5-1 and TRBJ2-3; TRBD2 agrees at 10 bases. Trimming removed 3 bases from V and 5 bases from J; junction bases left unmatched: 15. The CDR3 loop spans 18 amino acids. CDR1 SGHRS and CDR2 YFSETQ come from the germline V gene.

The chain recombines TRBV11-2 with TRBJ2-1; TRBD2 aligns across 10 bases. The better agreement between TRBJ2-7 and the DNA end casts doubt on the J call. The CDR3 has 16 residues. Germline V gene data show CDR1 as SGHAT and CDR2 as FQNNGV. CDR3 region: CASSSPSGSSYNEQYF. Here the CDR3 DNA reads TGTGCCAGCAGCTCGCCTAGCGGGAGTTCCTACAATGAGCAGTACTTC.

This clonotype was counted only a few times. The genes are TRBV5-1 and TRBJ2-1, with 8 bases that match TRBD2. The junction had 6 bases not matched to a gene; V was cut back by 4 bases and J by 0 bases. CDR3 length: 16 amino acids. Germline V gene data show CDR1 as SGHRS and CDR2 as YFSETQ. In DNA form, the CDR3 reads TGCGCCAGCAGCGCCGTACTAGCGGCCTCCTACAATGAGCAGTTCTTC. It is translated as CASSAVLAASYNEQFF.

At least ten counts were recorded for this clonotype. The chain recombines TRBV20-1 with TRBJ2-7, with TRBD2 as a possible D gene (5 bases). The CDR3 runs 15 residues. V lost 0 bases and J 7 bases, leaving 19 bases between the germline ends. Germline V gene sequence: CDR1 DFQATT, CDR2 SNEGSKA (reference sequence). CDR3 coding DNA: TGCAGTGCTAGAGATTCGGCCGATCCCTCGGGGGAGCAGTACTTC. Protein product: CSARDSADPSGEQYF.